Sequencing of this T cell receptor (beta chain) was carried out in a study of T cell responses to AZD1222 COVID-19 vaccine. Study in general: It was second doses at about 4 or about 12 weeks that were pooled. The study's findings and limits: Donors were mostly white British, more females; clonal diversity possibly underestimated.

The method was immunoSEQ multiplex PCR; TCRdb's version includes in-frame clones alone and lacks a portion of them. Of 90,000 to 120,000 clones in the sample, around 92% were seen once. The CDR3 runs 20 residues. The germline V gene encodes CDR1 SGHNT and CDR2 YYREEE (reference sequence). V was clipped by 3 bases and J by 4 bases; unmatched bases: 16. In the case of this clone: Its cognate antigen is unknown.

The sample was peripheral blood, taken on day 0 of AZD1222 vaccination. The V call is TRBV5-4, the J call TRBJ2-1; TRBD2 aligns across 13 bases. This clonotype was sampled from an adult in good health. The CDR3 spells CASSSKGVTSGRAEYNEQFF. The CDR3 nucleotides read TGTGCCAGCAGCTCGAAGGGGGTCACTAGCGGGAGGGCCGAGTACAATGAGCAGTTCTTC.